This T cell receptor (beta chain) was observed in a study of cytomegalovirus exposure and HLA in healthy donors. Study conclusions and caveats: Prediction of most subjects' HLA-A and HLA-B alleles by TCR beta sequences was reportedly accurate. Presence/absence results assume similar sequencing depth per donor, which may not hold. The likely explanation for a cluster of highly shared sequence variants was sequencing artifact.

Amplification used 60 Vbeta primers and 13 Jbeta primers. TCRdb's copy holds only in-frame clones and misses some; the assay was immunoSEQ multiplex PCR. This sample has 80,000 to 100,000 clones; around 86% occur once, and the top ten carry under 4.5%. Turning to this clone: What it recognizes is unknown.

The sample comprised PBMCs. This clonotype was obtained from a female donor in good health and CMV-seropositive.

The CDR3: CASKGQGRDTQYF. The CDR3 coding sequence is TGTGCCAGCAAGGGACAGGGCAGAGATACGCAGTATTTT. The J gene is TRBJ2-3, the V gene TRBV5-4; the match to TRBD1 covers 9 bases. V gave up 6 bases and J gave up 5 bases; unmatched junction bases: 4. Germline V CDR1 and CDR2: SGHNT, YYREEE (reference sequence). The length of the CDR3 is 13 residues. Full variable domain (remainder filled in from reference TRBV5-4 and TRBJ2-3): ETGVTQSPTHLIKTRGQQVTLRCSSQSGHNTVSWYQQALGQGPQFIFQYYREEENGRGNFPPRFSGLQFPNYSSELNVNALELDDSALYLCASKGQGRDTQYFGPGTRLTVL.